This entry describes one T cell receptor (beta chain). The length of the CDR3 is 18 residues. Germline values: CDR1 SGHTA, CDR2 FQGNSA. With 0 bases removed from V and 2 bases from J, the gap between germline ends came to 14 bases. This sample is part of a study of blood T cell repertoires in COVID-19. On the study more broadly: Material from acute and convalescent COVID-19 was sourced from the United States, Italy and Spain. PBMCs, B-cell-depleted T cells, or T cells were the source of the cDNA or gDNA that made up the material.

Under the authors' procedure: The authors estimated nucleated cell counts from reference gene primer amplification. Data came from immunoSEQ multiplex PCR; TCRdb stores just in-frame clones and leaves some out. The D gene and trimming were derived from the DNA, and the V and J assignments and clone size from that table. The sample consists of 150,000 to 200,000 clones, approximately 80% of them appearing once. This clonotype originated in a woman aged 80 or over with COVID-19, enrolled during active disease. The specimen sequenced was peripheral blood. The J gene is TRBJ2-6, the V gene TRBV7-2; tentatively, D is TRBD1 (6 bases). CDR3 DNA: TGTGCCAGCAGCTTAGCGCCGGGACATCAAGCTGGGGCCAACGTCCTGACTTTC. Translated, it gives CASSLAPGHQAGANVLTF.